Described below is a single TCR beta chain sequence and its context. Its antigen remains unidentified. From germline, CDR1 is KGHSY and CDR2 FQNENV. This CDR3 has 15 amino acids. The germline V and J ends were trimmed by 0 bases and 0 bases, with 8 bases remaining between them. The record originates from a study of a mutant IDH1 vaccine in newly diagnosed glioma. Clones were sequenced by immunoSEQ multiplex PCR, and TCRdb holds only the in-frame ones, with some missing. There are around 69,000 clones in the sample; around nine tenths occur only once, and 2% to 2.5% lies in the top ten. Time point: week 35, safety follow-up. Each dose delivered 300 ug of mutant IDH1 20-mer peptide subcutaneously with imiquimod. During weeks 1, 3, 5, 7, 11, 15, 19 and 23, patients received eight vaccinations.

Sample: PBMCs, taken from a glioma patient whose treatment included an IDH1 peptide vaccine. The TCR sequence derives from a man aged 25 to 40 with glioma. The J gene is TRBJ1-1, the V gene TRBV16; D is ambiguous. CDR3 residues: CASSQSPSMNTEAFF. CDR3 nucleotide sequence: TGTGCCAGCAGCCAATCTCCCAGCATGAACACTGAAGCTTTCTTT.